These 28 T cell receptor beta chains originate from one sample sequenced in a study of OX40 agonist ivuxolimab in advanced cancers. Only in-frame clones appear in the TCRdb table, and some are missing; sequencing was by immunoSEQ multiplex PCR. The repertoire consists of 72,000 or so clones, with 84% occurring once and the leading ten covering roughly 4.2%. Material: CD4+ or CD8+ T cells sorted from blood, obtained in a trial of the OX40 agonist ivuxolimab. The receptor set was obtained from an adult with an advanced solid tumor such as melanoma, head and neck, liver or kidney cancer.

The chain uses TRBV7-9 and TRBJ1-2; 7 bases line up with TRBD1. Germline CDR1 and CDR2: SEHNR and FQNEAQ (reference sequence). J lost 7 bases, V lost 1 base, and 6 bases had no gene match. The CDR3 contains 14 residues. DNA of the CDR3: TGTGCCAGCAGCTTAGATAACCGGGACAGTGGCTACACCTTC. Translated: CASSLDNRDSGYTF.

A note on this clone: An end of the junction does not agree with germline; a read error may underlie this. The chain combines TRBV5-4 with TRBJ2-7; D may be TRBD1 or TRBD2 (5 bases each). The CDR3 covers 12 residues. Germline values: CDR1 SGHNT, CDR2 YYREEE (reference sequence). The CDR3 coding sequence is TGTGCCAGCAGCTTGGATGGGGGTCCCGCGAACTTC. Encoded protein: CASSLDGGPANF.

This rearrangement joins TRBV5-1 to TRBJ2-1, with D perhaps TRBD1 (6 bases). Germline-derived CDR1 and CDR2 are SGHRS and YFSETQ. This CDR3 contains 16 residues. Between the trimmed V and J ends, which lost 0 bases and 2 bases, there was a span of 12 bases. In DNA form, the CDR3 reads TGCGCCAGCAGCTTGGTACAGGGTGGTCCCTACAATGAGCAGTTCTTC. It encodes CASSLVQGGPYNEQFF.

The rearrangement links TRBV28 to TRBJ2-5; 9 positions agree with TRBD1. The germline V gene has CDR1 MDHEN and CDR2 SYDVKM. After removal of 6 bases from V and 2 bases from J, the junction contained 10 bases not matched to a gene. There are 16 residues in the CDR3. The CDR3, as DNA: TGTGCCAGCAGCCCTGGGGGACAGGGAGGGCAAGAGACCCAGTACTTC. This codes for CASSPGGQGGQETQYF. Filled out from reference TRBV28 and TRBJ2-5, the complete variable domain reads DVKVTQSSRYLVKRTGEKVFLECVQDMDHENMFWYRQDPGLGLRLIYFSYDVKMKEKGDIPEGYSVSREKKERFSLILESASTNQTSMYLCASSPGGQGGQETQYFGPGTRLLVL.

The genes are TRBV28 and TRBJ1-5; TRBD1 matches 7 bases. Per germline, CDR1 MDHEN and CDR2 SYDVKM. The CDR3 spans 14 residues. The ends lost 3 bases at V and 6 bases at J; junction bases unmatched: 5. The DNA for the CDR3 is TGTGCCAGCAGTTTCGACAGGGTGGTTCAGCCCCAGCATTTT. This encodes CASSFDRVVQPQHF.

A single count supports this clone. For the CDR3, the DNA is TGTGCCACCAGGACAGGGAGTGTGAATCAGCCCCAGCATTTT. It encodes CATRTGSVNQPQHF. The chain recombines TRBV6-6 with TRBJ1-5, with TRBD1 matching over 8 bases. The CDR3 covers 14 residues. Germline V gene lookup returns CDR1 MNHNY and CDR2 SVGAGI (reference sequence). V was clipped by 10 bases and J by 4 bases; unmatched bases: 9.

V usage is TRBV5-1 and J usage is TRBJ2-3; D perhaps matches TRBD2 (6 bases). V was cut by 5 bases and J by 6 bases, with 16 bases left in between. This CDR3 spans 14 amino acids. Germline V gene lookup returns CDR1 SGHRS and CDR2 YFSETQ. The CDR3 DNA follows: TGCGCCAGCAGTCCACCGGGGGTACGGGATACGCAGTATTTT. Translating it yields CASSPPGVRDTQYF.

The V and J genes are TRBV18 and TRBJ1-1, with D unresolved. Trimming left V 6 bases short and J 14 bases short, with 22 bases between. The CDR3 runs 13 residues. Germline V gene sequence: CDR1 KGHSH, CDR2 LQKENI. The CDR3 spells CASSLMVPVVGFF. The CDR3 nucleotides are TGTGCCAGCTCCCTTATGGTCCCTGTCGTAGGGTTCTTT.

V usage is TRBV7-2 and J usage is TRBJ2-2, with D unclear. CDR1 and CDR2 (germline): SGHTA, FQGNSA. This CDR3 is 13 amino acids long. V was shortened by 6 bases and J by 4 bases, with 9 bases between the two germline ends. CDR3 coding DNA: TGTGCCAGCAGGAACAGACCCACCGGGGAGCTGTTTTTT. Its translation is CASRNRPTGELFF.

CDR3 protein: CASSLGGNLRELFF. CDR3 nucleotides: TGTGCCAGCAGTTTGGGGGGGAACCTGAGGGAGCTGTTTTTT. The genes are TRBV28 and TRBJ2-2; 7 bases are shared with TRBD2. Trimming took 3 bases from V and 9 from J; bases not matched to a gene: 7. In germline, CDR1 is MDHEN, CDR2 SYDVKM. The length of the CDR3 is 14 residues.

The chain has TRBV18 and TRBJ2-2, with no clear D. Germline lookup yields CDR1 KGHSH and CDR2 LQKENI. Trimming took 0 bases from V and 1 from J, leaving 6 bases between them. This CDR3 has 15 residues. CDR3 DNA sequence: TGTGCCAGCTCACCACCGGCTAGGAACACCGGGGAGCTGTTTTTT. This sequence encodes CASSPPARNTGELFF.

The V call is TRBV14, the J call TRBJ2-1; 8 positions agree with TRBD2. The CDR3 sequence is 16 residues long. V shed 2 bases and J 3 bases; nucleotides not matched to a gene: 6. CDR1 SGHDN and CDR2 FVKESK come from the germline V gene. The CDR3 reads CASSQYPGTSYNEQFF. The CDR3 DNA reads as TGTGCCAGCAGCCAATACCCCGGGACTAGCTACAATGAGCAGTTCTTC.

This sequence joins TRBV4-2 and TRBJ1-1; TRBD1 is a possible D gene (5 bases). The CDR3 extends over 16 amino acids. V shed 0 bases and J shed 4 bases, with 15 bases lying between them. Germline CDR1 is LGHNA and CDR2 is YNFKEQ. CDR3 amino acids: CASSQDMQGGSTEAFF. Written as DNA, the CDR3 is TGTGCCAGCAGCCAAGATATGCAGGGAGGATCCACTGAAGCTTTCTTT.

The chain is built from TRBV19 and TRBJ1-2; unclear D gene. The V and J ends lost 5 bases and 8 bases respectively, with 18 bases between them. Germline loops: CDR1 LNHDA, CDR2 SQIVND (reference sequence). The CDR3 is 14 amino acids. This chain's CDR3 is CASSQEGLLTGYTF. CDR3 nucleotide sequence: TGTGCCAGTAGTCAAGAGGGTCTCCTCACAGGCTACACCTTC.

The chain has TRBV18 and TRBJ2-3; tentative D call: TRBD2 (6 bases). There are 14 residues in the CDR3. Germline CDR1 and CDR2: KGHSH and LQKENI. V was cut by 3 bases and J by 5 bases, with 12 bases left in between. Here the CDR3 DNA reads TGTGCCAGCTCACCGGGGGGTTTGGGAGATACGCAGTATTTT. This codes for CASSPGGLGDTQYF.

The V call is TRBV7-2, the J call TRBJ1-5; the D gene is possibly TRBD1 (6 bases). Germline V gene sequence: CDR1 SGHTA, CDR2 FQGNSA. The germline V and J ends were trimmed by 5 bases and 0 bases, with 17 bases remaining between them. The CDR3 totals 17 residues. This chain's CDR3 is CASSGGFGGVSNQPQHF. CDR3 DNA: TGTGCCAGCAGCGGGGGCTTCGGTGGAGTTAGCAATCAGCCCCAGCATTTT. The complete variable domain, with remaining parts taken from reference TRBV7-2 and TRBJ1-5, reads GAGVSQSPSNKVTEKGKDVELRCDPISGHTALYWYRQSLGQGLEFLIYFQGNSAPDKSGLPSDRFSAERTGGSVSTLTIQRTQQEDSAVYLCASSGGFGGVSNQPQHFGDGTRLSIL.

J is TRBJ2-5 and V is TRBV1; the listed D gene, TRBD1, was not tested against the DNA. TRBV1 is recorded as a pseudogene. The CDR3 spans 15 residues. CDR3: CTSSPMKTARETQYF. The CDR3 coding sequence is TGCACCAGCAGCCCGATGAAGACAGCTAGAGAGACCCAGTACTTC.

V usage is TRBV18 and J usage is TRBJ2-7, with D perhaps TRBD1 or TRBD2 (6 bases each). The germline V gene has CDR1 KGHSH and CDR2 LQKENI. The length of the CDR3 is 13 residues. Trimming shortened V by 6 bases and J by 0 bases, and 9 bases separated the two germline ends. CDR3 nucleotides: TGTGCCAGCTCGCGGGACACCTCCTACGAGCAGTACTTC. Translation gives CASSRDTSYEQYF. The whole variable domain, remainder taken from reference TRBV18 and TRBJ2-7, is NAGVMQNPRHLVRRRGQEARLRCSPMKGHSHVYWYRQLPEEGLKFMVYLQKENIIDESGMPKERFSAEFPKEGPSILRIQQVVRGDSAAYFCASSRDTSYEQYFGPGTRLTVT.

This rearrangement joins TRBV27 to TRBJ1-2; TRBD1 matches 8 bases. The CDR3 contains 16 residues. Germline V gives CDR1 MNHEY, CDR2 SMNVEV (reference sequence). V lost 0 bases to trimming and J lost 5 bases; unmatched junction nucleotides: 8. The CDR3 region has the DNA TGTGCCAGCAGTTTATCGGGCAGGGGGCTACGTTATGGCTACACCTTC. Translated, it gives CASSLSGRGLRYGYTF.

This clone appeared a few times. The chain couples TRBV29-1 to TRBJ2-7; no definite D call. This CDR3 is 14 amino acids long. In germline, CDR1 is SQVTM, CDR2 ANQGSEA. V was pared by 1 base and J by 2 bases, with 12 bases between. The CDR3 loop reads CSVEVRADTYEQYF. CDR3 DNA: TGCAGCGTTGAAGTTCGCGCCGATACCTACGAGCAGTACTTC.

The V call is TRBV28, the J call TRBJ2-5; TRBD1 matches at 10 bases. The V gene's germline CDR1 is MDHEN and CDR2 SYDVKM. The CDR3 has 16 residues. Trimming removed 1 base from V and 5 bases from J; junction bases left unmatched: 7. This chain's CDR3 is CASSLSGQGRLETQYF. The CDR3 DNA follows: TGTGCCAGCAGTTTATCGGGACAGGGGAGATTGGAGACCCAGTACTTC.

This clone was seen a few times. The rearrangement uses TRBV19 and TRBJ2-7; 8 bases map to TRBD1. The CDR3 is made up of 14 amino acids. Trimming at V came to 4 bases and at J to 6 bases, leaving 8 bases not matched to a gene. The germline V gene has CDR1 LNHDA and CDR2 SQIVND (reference sequence). In DNA, the CDR3 is TGTGCCAGTAGTAGCCGGGACAGGTCTTCCGAGCAGTACTTC. As protein: CASSSRDRSSEQYF.

This clone was picked up many times. The chain combines TRBV11-2 with TRBJ2-2, with D unresolved. Germline CDR1 SGHAT, CDR2 FQNNGV. Between the trimmed V and J ends, which lost 0 bases and 6 bases, there was a span of 14 bases. The CDR3 loop spans 16 amino acids. DNA of the CDR3: TGTGCCAGCAGCTTAGATCAGGCCTTCACGGCCGGGGAGCTGTTTTTT. Translation gives CASSLDQAFTAGELFF.

V and J are TRBV5-4 and TRBJ2-1, with 13 bases identical to TRBD2. CDR3 size: 16 residues. Germline CDR1 reads SGHNT; CDR2 reads YYREEE (reference sequence). Unmatched junction bases numbered 11, after V lost 4 bases and J lost 10 bases. The CDR3 sequence: CASSPTSGGPWSEQFF. CDR3 in DNA: TGTGCCAGCAGCCCGACTAGCGGGGGGCCCTGGTCGGAGCAGTTCTTC.

This clone is termed medium-sized. V gene TRBV2 combines with J gene TRBJ1-2, with a possible D match to TRBD1 (5 bases). The germline V gene has CDR1 SNHLY and CDR2 FYNNEI. CDR3 length equals 14 residues. V was trimmed by 5 bases and J by 2 bases, leaving 12 bases between them. The CDR3: CASSLGRSNYGYTF. The CDR3 nucleotides read TGTGCCAGCAGTCTGGGACGGTCGAACTATGGCTACACCTTC.

The chain uses TRBV2 and TRBJ2-5; the D gene could be TRBD1 or TRBD2 (5 bases each). Germline CDR1 and CDR2: SNHLY and FYNNEI. V was clipped by 11 bases and J by 5 bases, with 24 bases between them. The CDR3 runs to 15 residues. This CDR3 reads CALTPGRSAGETQYF. The CDR3 DNA reads as TGTGCCCTTACGCCGGGACGGAGCGCAGGCGAGACCCAGTACTTC.

This sequence joins TRBV7-3 and TRBJ1-1; perhaps TRBD1 as D (5 bases). The germline gives CDR1 SGHTA, CDR2 FQGTGA. This CDR3 is 13 amino acids long. V lost 5 bases and J lost 1, with 8 bases in between. The CDR3 reads CASSQGRNTEAFF. In nucleotides, the CDR3 is TGTGCCAGCAGCCAGGGACGGAACACTGAAGCTTTCTTT.

V gene TRBV6-5 combines with J gene TRBJ1-1; D ambiguous. Trimming pared 2 bases from V and 6 bases from J, leaving 10 bases between. Germline V lookup: CDR1 MNHEY, CDR2 SVGAGI. The CDR3 is 13 amino acids. The CDR3 loop reads CASSYTQKAEAFF. CDR3 nucleotide sequence: TGTGCCAGCAGTTACACTCAGAAAGCTGAAGCTTTCTTT.